This is a list of T cell receptor beta chains from one sample in a study of cytomegalovirus exposure and HLA in healthy donors. TCRdb keeps only in-frame clones here, not all; method: immunoSEQ multiplex PCR. Among around 150,000 clones listed, about 61% were seen once. The sample consisted of PBMCs. These receptors all stem from a woman aged 40 to 55 in good health and CMV-seronegative. Both conserved end residues are trimmed from each CDR3.

V gene	J gene	CDR3 protein
TRBV27	TRBJ2-7	ASSSDRDFSYEQY
TRBV6-1	TRBJ2-5	ASRREAVETQY
TRBV2	TRBJ2-5	ASKGVAGQETQY
TRBV19	TRBJ1-5	ASKGGGPNSNQPQH
TRBV6-1	TRBJ1-5	ASSGTGSQPQH
TRBV7-8	TRBJ1-6	ASSLEEGNSPLH
TRBV19	TRBJ2-2	ASSSGTGDGELF
TRBV2	TRBJ1-1	ASTPRGNTEAF
TRBV5-1	TRBJ2-6	ASSGETGRSGANVLT
TRBV11-2	TRBJ2-1	ASSLVLRYEQF
TRBV4-2	TRBJ1-1	ASRNSGGNTEAF
TRBV7-9	TRBJ2-2	ASTFLRGTGNTGELF
TRBV19	TRBJ1-1	ASSILRAGTEAF
TRBV30	TRBJ1-6	AWSLRTGFFQGSYNSPLH
TRBV7-9	TRBJ2-7	ASSPREGPYEQY
TRBV7-3	TRBJ1-1	ASSPQGDTEAF
TRBV6-6	TRBJ1-2	ASSYSRGSYGYT
TRBV25-1	TRBJ1-4	ASRDRVDEKLF
TRBV7-3	TRBJ2-1	ASSLIGKGGLNEQF
TRBV11-2	TRBJ1-3	ASSSRTNRPGNTIY
TRBV9	TRBJ1-1	ASSHYQGADTEAF
TRBV4-3	TRBJ2-1	ASSQETAASSYNEQF
TRBV10-3	TRBJ2-5	AISESYNGAQY
TRBV4-2	TRBJ1-3	ASSPKGSGNTIY
TRBV7-2	TRBJ2-3	ASSLVAGYADTQY
TRBV6-5	TRBJ1-6	ATRDTSSYNSPLH
TRBV2	TRBJ2-1	ASSEASGGAGEQF
TRBV15	TRBJ2-7	ATSNRQEPYEQY
TRBV30	TRBJ1-1	AWMTGGLDTEAF
TRBV4-2	TRBJ2-5	ASSQGRETQY
TRBV27	TRBJ1-2	ASRGSKGQPTDGYT
TRBV6-5	TRBJ1-5	ASSYSYSQPQH
TRBV27	TRBJ2-7	ASSFSGGTYEQY
TRBV30	TRBJ1-4	AWGRATNEKLF
TRBV10-3	TRBJ1-1	AITRTGLNTEAF
TRBV27	TRBJ1-6	ASSLSVSAQGSPLH
TRBV13	TRBJ1-6	ASSYSYATNSPLH
TRBV4-2	TRBJ2-2	ASSQDRGGRELF
TRBV4-1	TRBJ2-5	ASSPQLAGGRETQY
TRBV18	TRBJ1-1	ASSPVPGKAEAF
TRBV21-1	TRBJ1-2	ASSKSHRDSIYGYT
TRBV19	TRBJ2-3	ASSMKTGSTDTQY
TRBV6-4	TRBJ2-4	ASSDEGAAKNIQY
TRBV12-5	TRBJ1-1	ASGQTGGITEAF
TRBV9	TRBJ1-2	ASSDFGQGAGGYT
TRBV9	TRBJ2-3	ASSVVPGGTDTQY
TRBV5-1	TRBJ1-5	ASSSGTEANQPQH
TRBV28	TRBJ2-3	ASALSGGGTNTQY
TRBV6-6	TRBJ2-7	ASSFLQGRGQY
TRBV7-2	TRBJ2-7	ASSIREPGQVVYEQY
TRBV7-9	TRBJ1-1	ASTSRDSPTEAF
TRBV5-6	TRBJ1-5	ASSPGQGAPQGRPQH
TRBV25-1	TRBJ1-2	ASSENTEDGYT
TRBV19	TRBJ2-7	ASSIDLARDSSYEQY
TRBV27	TRBJ1-1	ASSARQGMNTEAF
TRBV6-5	TRBJ2-7	ASGDRTYEQY
TRBV5-1	TRBJ1-4	ASSFGRKDRVNEKLF
TRBV19	TRBJ1-5	ASSITDRIASNQPQH
TRBV30	TRBJ2-7	AWAGGYEQY